This passage covers 10 T cell receptor beta chains from one sample sequenced in a study of blood T cells in healthy people across ages. Then a second PCR, running roughly 7 to 11 cycles, was carried out with a sample-barcoded 5' primer and a J-beta primer mix. Each CDR3 protein is one row after TCRdb ran MiXCR on the 5' RACE reads. This sample has about 1.5 million distinct CDR3 sequences, with about 43% found just once. The sequenced sample consisted of blood. The receptors originated from a woman aged 18-30 years in good health.

The chain couples TRBV20-1 to TRBJ1-3; no firm D call. This CDR3 has 12 residues. V was cut by 6 bases and J by 5 bases, with 11 bases left in between. Germline CDR1 and CDR2: DFQATT and SNEGSKA (reference sequence). The CDR3 is CSAGINRNTIYF. DNA of the CDR3: TGCAGTGCAGGCATCAACCGAAACACCATATATTTT.

The chain uses TRBV4-1 and TRBJ1-1, with a tentative D call TRBD1 (5 bases). The CDR3 has 15 residues. V was clipped by 0 bases and J by 1 base, with 9 bases between them. Germline V gene data show CDR1 as MGHRA and CDR2 as YSYEKL. The CDR3 loop is CASSQDPGRNTEAFF. In DNA, the CDR3 is TGCGCCAGCAGCCAAGATCCAGGGAGGAACACTGAAGCTTTCTTT.

This CDR3 is CASSPTYNTEAFF. The CDR3 DNA is TGTGCCAGCAGCCCCACTTATAACACTGAAGCTTTCTTT. The J gene is TRBJ1-1, the V gene TRBV3-1; D is ambiguous. The CDR3 covers 13 residues. Per the germline V gene, CDR1 is LGHDT and CDR2 is YNNKEL (reference sequence). The V end was cut by 4 bases, the J end by 2 bases, with 8 bases between.

The chain recombines TRBV28 with TRBJ2-7; tentatively, D is TRBD1 (6 bases). The CDR3 contains 16 residues. Trimming left V 4 bases short and J 6 bases short, with 22 bases between. CDR1 MDHEN and CDR2 SYDVKM come from the germline V gene. CDR3 sequence (DNA): TGTGCCAGCAGTTCCCGCCAAGGCCAGGGGCCTATCGAGCAGTACTTC. Its protein product is CASSSRQGQGPIEQYF.

This clonotype was found a few times. The J gene is TRBJ2-7, the V gene TRBV20-1; possibly TRBD1 for D (5 bases). The CDR3 runs to 16 residues. Germline values: CDR1 DFQATT, CDR2 SNEGSKA (reference sequence). The germline V and J ends were trimmed by 1 base and 1 base, with 17 bases remaining between them. This chain's CDR3 is CSARGYGQQFSYEQYF. The CDR3 coding sequence is TGCAGTGCTAGAGGATATGGACAACAATTTTCCTACGAGCAGTACTTC.

The chain links TRBV12-3 or TRBV12-4 to TRBJ2-5, with D tentatively TRBD1 (5 bases). The V and J ends lost 6 bases and 4 bases respectively, with 18 bases between them. The length of the CDR3 is 15 residues. CDR3 nucleotide sequence: TGTGCCAGCAGCCAGGACCTACAGGTTGGAGAGACCCAGTACTTC. Translating gives CASSQDLQVGETQYF.

The chain carries TRBV19 and TRBJ2-4; TRBD1 might be the D (5 bases). The J call may be incorrect, as the DNA end agrees better with TRBJ2-7. This CDR3 region has 14 residues. In germline, CDR1 is LNHDA, CDR2 SQIVND (reference sequence). Here the CDR3 reads CASRQDNGRSEQYF. For the CDR3, the DNA is TGTGCCAGTAGGCAGGACAACGGTCGGAGCGAGCAGTACTTC.

Only a few counts were recorded for this clonotype. The genes are TRBV20-1 and TRBJ2-7; 7 nucleotides line up with TRBD2. This CDR3 has 12 amino acids. CDR1 is DFQATT and CDR2 is SNEGSKA in the germline V gene (reference sequence). J gave up 10 bases and V 4 bases, and 10 bases lay outside the gene matches. The CDR3 DNA sequence: TGCAGTGCTACCGGGACTACCACACCACAGTACTTC. It encodes CSATGTTTPQYF.

This clonotype was picked up one time. V is TRBV7-2 and J is TRBJ2-2; TRBD2 agrees at 8 bases. Trimming at V came to 2 bases and at J to 0 bases, leaving 8 bases not matched to a gene. This CDR3 is 18 amino acids long. Germline V lookup: CDR1 SGHTA, CDR2 FQGNSA. In DNA form, the CDR3 reads TGTGCCAGCAGCTTAACGGCGGGGGGCTACGCGAACACCGGGGAGCTGTTTTTT. Amino acids: CASSLTAGGYANTGELFF.

This clonotype was seen repeatedly, ten times or more. Relative to the germline gene, one junction end is altered; a read error may explain this. V usage is TRBV12-3 or TRBV12-4 and J usage is TRBJ1-2; D perhaps matches TRBD1 (5 bases). The CDR3 sequence is 13 residues long. CDR3 nucleotide sequence: TGCGCCAGCAGCCTCGCTGGGGGTTATGGCTACACCTTC. It is translated as CASSLAGGYGYTF.